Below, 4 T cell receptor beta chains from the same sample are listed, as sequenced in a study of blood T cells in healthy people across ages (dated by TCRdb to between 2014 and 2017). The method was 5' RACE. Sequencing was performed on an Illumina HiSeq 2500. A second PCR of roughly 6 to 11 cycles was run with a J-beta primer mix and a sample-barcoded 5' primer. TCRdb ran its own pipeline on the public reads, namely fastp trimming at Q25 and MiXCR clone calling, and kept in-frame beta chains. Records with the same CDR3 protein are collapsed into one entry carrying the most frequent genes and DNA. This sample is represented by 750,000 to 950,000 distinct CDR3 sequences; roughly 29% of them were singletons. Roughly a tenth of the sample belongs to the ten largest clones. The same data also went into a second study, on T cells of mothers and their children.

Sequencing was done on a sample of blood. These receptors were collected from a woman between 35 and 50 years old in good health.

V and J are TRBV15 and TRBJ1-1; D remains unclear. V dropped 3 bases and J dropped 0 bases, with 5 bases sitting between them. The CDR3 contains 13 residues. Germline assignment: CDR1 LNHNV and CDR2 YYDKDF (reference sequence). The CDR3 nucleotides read TGTGCCACCAGCAGGGGAATGAACACTGAAGCTTTCTTT. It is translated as CATSRGMNTEAFF.

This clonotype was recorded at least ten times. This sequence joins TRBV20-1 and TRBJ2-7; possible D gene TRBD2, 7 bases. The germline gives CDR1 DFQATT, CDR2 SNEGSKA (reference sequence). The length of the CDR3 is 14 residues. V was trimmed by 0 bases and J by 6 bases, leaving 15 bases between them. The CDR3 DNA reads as TGCAGTGCTAGAGAACCCGGGGGGCTCCGCGAGCAGTACTTC. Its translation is CSAREPGGLREQYF.

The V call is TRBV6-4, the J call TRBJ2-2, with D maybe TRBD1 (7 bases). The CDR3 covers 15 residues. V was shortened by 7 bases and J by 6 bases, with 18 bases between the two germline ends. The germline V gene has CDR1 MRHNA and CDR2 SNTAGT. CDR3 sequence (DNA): TGTGCCAGCACCCATCAGGGGGGAACGGCCGGGGAGCTGTTTTTT. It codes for CASTHQGGTAGELFF.

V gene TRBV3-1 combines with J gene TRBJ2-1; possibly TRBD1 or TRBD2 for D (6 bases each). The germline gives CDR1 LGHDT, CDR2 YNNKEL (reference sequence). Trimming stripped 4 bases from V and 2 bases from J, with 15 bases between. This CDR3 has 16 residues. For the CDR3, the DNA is TGTGCCAGCAGCCCCCAGGGGCGGGGAGCCTACAATGAGCAGTTCTTC. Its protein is CASSPQGRGAYNEQFF.